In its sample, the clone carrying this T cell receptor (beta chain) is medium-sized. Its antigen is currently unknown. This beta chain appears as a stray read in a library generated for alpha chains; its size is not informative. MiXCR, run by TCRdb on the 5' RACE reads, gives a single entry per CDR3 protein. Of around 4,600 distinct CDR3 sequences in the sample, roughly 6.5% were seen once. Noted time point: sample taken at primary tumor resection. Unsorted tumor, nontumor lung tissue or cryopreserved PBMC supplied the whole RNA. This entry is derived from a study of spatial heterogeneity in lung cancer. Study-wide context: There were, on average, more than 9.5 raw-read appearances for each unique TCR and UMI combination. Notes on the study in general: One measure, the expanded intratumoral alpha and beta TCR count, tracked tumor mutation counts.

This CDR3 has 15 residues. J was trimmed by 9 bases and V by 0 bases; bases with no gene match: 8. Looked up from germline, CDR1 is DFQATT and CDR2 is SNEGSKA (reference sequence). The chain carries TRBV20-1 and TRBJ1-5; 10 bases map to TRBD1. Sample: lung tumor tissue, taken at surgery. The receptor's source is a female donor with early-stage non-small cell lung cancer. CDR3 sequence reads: CSARDGTGVQGPQHF. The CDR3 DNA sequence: TGCAGTGCTAGAGATGGGACAGGGGTCCAGGGGCCCCAGCATTTT.